This T cell receptor (beta chain) was sequenced during a study of cytomegalovirus exposure and HLA in healthy donors. This clone was recorded a few times. Its antigen is unidentified. The study, taken as a whole, reports: Highly shared variants forming one cluster were likely a sequencing artifact. V- and J-gene trimming in TCR beta was tied to a missense DCLRE1C variant by an analysis performed later. The analysis excluded some indistinguishable V segments, including TRBV6-2 and TRBV6-3.

CDR3 length: 15 residues. Germline V gene data show CDR1 as MRHNA and CDR2 as SNTAGT. The V end lost 3 bases, the J end lost 0 bases, and 11 bases lay between the germline ends. PCR primers comprised 60 Vbeta and 13 Jbeta primers. Data came from immunoSEQ multiplex PCR; TCRdb stores just in-frame clones and leaves some out. The sample shows about 120,000 clones, roughly 80% of them seen only once. The sequenced material came from PBMCs. The chain combines TRBV6-4 with TRBJ1-1, with D tentatively TRBD1 (6 bases). The source of this sequence is a man in his fifties or sixties in good health and CMV-seropositive. The CDR3 is CASSEPQGMNTEAFF. CDR3 bases: TGTGCCAGCAGTGAACCGCAGGGGATGAACACTGAAGCTTTCTTT.